The 5 T cell receptor beta chains reported below all come from one sample, sequenced in a study of OX40 agonist ivuxolimab in advanced cancers. TCRdb's copy holds only in-frame clones and misses some; the assay was immunoSEQ multiplex PCR. There are about 73,000 clones in the sample; approximately 91% occur only once, and less than 0.9% lies in the top ten. The source was CD4+ or CD8+ T cells sorted from blood, collected in a trial of the OX40 agonist ivuxolimab. These receptors came from an adult with an advanced solid tumor such as melanoma, head and neck, liver or kidney cancer.

The CDR3 sequence is CASSSTSTDTQYF. The CDR3 DNA is TGCGCCAGCAGCTCTACGAGCACAGATACGCAGTATTTT. The chain recombines TRBV5-1 with TRBJ2-3; D not resolved. V was trimmed by 3 bases and J by 0 bases, leaving 5 bases between them. This CDR3 is built from 13 residues. The germline V gene has CDR1 SGHRS and CDR2 YFSETQ.

The chain employs TRBV6-1 and TRBJ1-2; D unresolved. Trimming removed 2 bases from V and 4 bases from J, with 14 bases in between. The germline V gene has CDR1 MNHNS and CDR2 SASEGT. The CDR3 spans 15 residues. CDR3 nucleotides: TGTGCCAGCAGTGAATACCAAGGGCTTAGCTATGGCTACACCTTC. It encodes CASSEYQGLSYGYTF.

This chain's CDR3 is CASSPGRRRGGYTF. CDR3 bases: TGTGCCAGTAGTCCGGGACGTCGTCGCGGGGGCTACACCTTC. The rearrangement links TRBV19 to TRBJ1-2, with D perhaps TRBD1 (5 bases). Trimming took 5 bases from V and 8 from J, leaving 18 bases between them. The CDR3 has 14 amino acids. Looked up from germline, CDR1 is LNHDA and CDR2 is SQIVND (reference sequence). Combining the CDR3 with reference TRBV19 and TRBJ1-2 gives the whole variable domain DGGITQSPKYLFRKEGQNVTLSCEQNLNHDAMYWYRQDPGQGLRLIYYSQIVNDFQKGDIAEGYSVSREKKESFPLTVTSAQKNPTAFYLCASSPGRRRGGYTFGSGTRLTVV.

The rearrangement joins TRBV11-3 to TRBJ2-1, with a tentative D call TRBD2 (7 bases). CDR1 and CDR2 from the germline V gene are SGHNT and YENEEA. The CDR3 covers 18 residues. Trimming left V 5 bases short and J 4 bases short, with 24 bases between. In nucleotides, the CDR3 is TGTGCCAGCAGCCAAGGGGGGGGCCTTGCGGGAGCATACAATGAGCAGTTCTTC. The encoded protein is CASSQGGGLAGAYNEQFF.

The chain uses TRBV2 and TRBJ2-6; 10 bases match TRBD2. Germline V gene lookup returns CDR1 SNHLY and CDR2 FYNNEI. With V trimmed by 7 bases and J by 2 bases, 14 bases remained unmatched. The CDR3 covers 19 residues. CDR3 in DNA: TGTGCCAGCACAAAGGGGAGGGCTAGCGGGAGTGCTGGGGCCAACGTCCTGACTTTC. Translated, it gives CASTKGRASGSAGANVLTF.